The 28 T cell receptor beta chains reported below all come from one sample, sequenced in a study of T cell repertoires in cytomegalovirus infection. TCRdb re-analysed the reads in MiXCR, keeping a single row per CDR3 protein. The data show some 300,000 distinct CDR3 sequences, roughly 15% seen once. The sequencing sample was made of PBMCs. The receptors shown here come from a human donor in good health (CMV status not recorded). Some clones in this sample may be carry-over from other donors' samples.

The table lists this clonotype with many counts. The rearrangement links TRBV7-8 to TRBJ2-5; 9 nucleotides match TRBD1. The CDR3 length is 18 residues. With 3 bases clipped from V and 1 base from J, the junction kept 12 bases outside the gene matches. Per germline, CDR1 SGHVS and CDR2 FQNEAQ. In nucleotides, the CDR3 is TGTGCCAGCAGCTTGAGACGAACCGGGACAGGGCTCCAAGAGACCCAGTACTTC. Its protein is CASSLRRTGTGLQETQYF.

In this sample, this clonotype turned up many times. This sequence joins TRBV28 and TRBJ2-2, with D possibly matching TRBD1 (6 bases). This CDR3 has 18 amino acids. Germline V lookup: CDR1 MDHEN, CDR2 SYDVKM. The V gene lost 5 bases and the J gene lost 4 bases, with 23 bases spanning the gap. The CDR3 coding sequence is TGTGCCAGCAGTCTGGACAGAAGGGGTCAGATGGGCACCGGGGAGCTGTTTTTT. It encodes CASSLDRRGQMGTGELFF.

This clonotype showed up just a few times. The rearrangement links TRBV2 to TRBJ1-6; 8 positions agree with TRBD1. V lost 11 bases and J lost 2; bases outside the gene matches: 5. CDR1 and CDR2 from the germline V gene are SNHLY and FYNNEI. This CDR3 is built from 14 residues. CDR3 loop: CAGGDRPYNSPLHF. CDR3 DNA: TGTGCCGGTGGGGACAGGCCCTATAATTCACCCCTCCACTTT.

This clonotype was observed many times. The chain carries TRBV7-2 and TRBJ2-2; the match to TRBD2 covers 7 bases. V trimming: 1 base; J trimming: 7 bases; junction bases outside the gene matches: 3. The CDR3 sequence is 14 residues long. Germline values: CDR1 SGHTA, CDR2 FQGNSA. The CDR3 nucleotides read TGTGCCAGCAGCTTAGTGCGGGGGTACGGGGAGCTGTTTTTT. Its translation is CASSLVRGYGELFF.

This chain connects TRBV4-2 to TRBJ1-1; TRBD1 agrees at 10 bases. This CDR3 is 19 amino acids long. The germline V gene encodes CDR1 LGHNA and CDR2 YNFKEQ. The V segment lost 1 base and the J segment 2 bases; nucleotides outside the gene matches: 13. The CDR3 DNA sequence: TGTGCCAGCAGCCAAGCCTTTGCCGGGACAGGGGCATTAAACACTGAAGCTTTCTTT. Translation: CASSQAFAGTGALNTEAFF.

The J gene is TRBJ1-1, the V gene TRBV23-1, with 8 bases aligning to TRBD1. TRBV23-1 counts as an open reading frame of uncertain function. V lost 4 bases, J lost 4 bases, and 5 bases stayed unmatched. This CDR3 is 14 amino acids long. The DNA for the CDR3 is TGCGCCAGCAGTCGGCGACAGGGGACCACTGAAGCTTTCTTT. It yields the protein CASSRRQGTTEAFF.

This clonotype was recorded at least ten times. J is TRBJ1-5 and V is TRBV10-3; D is unresolved. Trimming removed 0 bases from V and 7 bases from J, with 10 bases in between. This CDR3 comprises 14 residues. Germline V lookup: CDR1 ENHRY, CDR2 SYGVKD. This chain's CDR3 is CAISESPGNQPQHF. CDR3 DNA sequence: TGTGCCATCAGTGAGTCGCCCGGGAACCAGCCCCAGCATTTT.

The chain is built from TRBV24-1 and TRBJ1-5, with D tentatively TRBD1 (6 bases). CDR1 and CDR2 from the germline V gene are KGHDR and SFDVKD. The ends were cut back, 11 bases at V and 5 bases at J, with 12 bases in the middle. The CDR3 extends over 12 amino acids. CDR3 amino acids: CAKQGPDQPQHF. CDR3 in DNA: TGTGCCAAACAGGGACCGGATCAGCCCCAGCATTTT.

Regarding this clonotype: The junction departs from germline at one end; a sequencing error may be responsible. The chain links TRBV9 to TRBJ2-3; D might be TRBD1 or TRBD2, each matching 6 bases. There are 15 residues in the CDR3. CDR1 is SGDLS and CDR2 is YYNGEE in the germline V gene. In nucleotides, the CDR3 is TGTGCCAGCAGCGTAGCTCAGGGGAGGACAGATACGCGGTATTTT. Protein product: CASSVAQGRTDTRYF. Complete variable domain (other parts from reference TRBV9 and TRBJ2-3): DSGVTQTPKHLITATGQRVTLRCSPRSGDLSVYWYQQSLDQGLQFLIQYYNGEERAKGNILERFSAQQFPDLHSELNLSSLELGDSALYFCASSVAQGRTDTRYFGPGTRLTVL.

This chain joins TRBV9 and TRBJ2-7, with 9 bases matching TRBD2. CDR1 is SGDLS, CDR2 YYNGEE, per germline. The junction had 7 bases not matched to a gene; V was cut back by 0 bases and J by 6 bases. The length of the CDR3 is 15 residues. CDR3 sequence: CASSVASSGGTEQYF. The DNA of the CDR3 is TGTGCCAGCAGCGTAGCTTCCAGCGGGGGGACCGAGCAGTACTTC.

V usage is TRBV19 and J usage is TRBJ2-1, with 7 bases identical to TRBD2. Trimming removed 4 bases from V and 7 bases from J; junction bases left unmatched: 10. Germline V gene lookup returns CDR1 LNHDA and CDR2 SQIVND (reference sequence). This CDR3 contains 15 residues. In nucleotides, the CDR3 is TGTGCCAGTAGTACCAGAATTTCTAGCGGAAATGAGCAGTTCTTC. It encodes CASSTRISSGNEQFF.

There are a few counts of this clonotype. The chain links TRBV2 to TRBJ2-3, with TRBD2 matching over 7 bases. V shed 0 bases and J 3 bases; nucleotides not matched to a gene: 3. The CDR3 loop spans 15 amino acids. Germline V gene sequence: CDR1 SNHLY, CDR2 FYNNEI. CDR3 sequence (DNA): TGTGCCAGCAGTGAAGCCGGGGGAGGGACAGATACGCAGTATTTT. This encodes CASSEAGGGTDTQYF.

This clonotype was counted between two and nine times. The J gene is TRBJ2-7, the V gene TRBV6-6, with D possibly matching TRBD2 (5 bases). Germline V gene data show CDR1 as MNHNY and CDR2 as SVGAGI (reference sequence). The V end lost 0 bases, the J end lost 4 bases, and 7 bases lay between the germline ends. CDR3 length: 13 residues. The CDR3 region has the DNA TGTGCCAGCAGTTACTCGGCGGGTTACGAGCAGTACTTC. This translates into CASSYSAGYEQYF.

This clonotype was observed at least ten times. The CDR3 nucleotides read TGTGCCAGCAGTGCAGGAACTTCCACTGAAGCTTTCTTT. Encoded protein: CASSAGTSTEAFF. The rearrangement links TRBV25-1 to TRBJ1-1, with unresolved D. This CDR3 has 13 residues. CDR1 and CDR2 (germline): MGHDK, SYGVNS. The germline V and J ends were trimmed by 4 bases and 4 bases, with 10 bases remaining between them.

This clonotype appeared a few times. This chain uses TRBV2 with TRBJ1-1; 7 nucleotides align to TRBD1. This CDR3 is built from 15 residues. Germline-derived CDR1 and CDR2 are SNHLY and FYNNEI. V dropped 3 bases and J dropped 2; count of bases not matched to a gene: 6. The CDR3 coding sequence is TGTGCCAGCAGTGACTTTGCAGGGGGTAACACTGAAGCTTTCTTT. The encoded protein is CASSDFAGGNTEAFF. Full variable domain (outside the CDR3, taken from reference TRBV2 and TRBJ1-1): EPEVTQTPSHQVTQMGQEVILRCVPISNHLYFYWYRQILGQKVEFLVSFYNNEISEKSEIFDDQFSVERPDGSNFTLKIRSTKLEDSAMYFCASSDFAGGNTEAFFGQGTRLTVV.

This clonotype has at least ten counts. The chain recombines TRBV7-2 with TRBJ2-6, with TRBD1 matching over 10 bases. The V segment lost 4 bases and the J segment 1 base; nucleotides outside the gene matches: 4. Germline V gene data show CDR1 as SGHTA and CDR2 as FQGNSA. CDR3 length: 17 residues. CDR3 sequence: CASSSRDRGSGANVLTF. For the CDR3, the DNA is TGTGCCAGCAGCTCCCGGGACAGGGGTTCTGGGGCCAACGTCCTGACTTTC.

This clonotype has ten or more counts. This rearrangement joins TRBV27 to TRBJ2-1, with 8 positions matching TRBD2. Losses at the gene ends were 6 bases for V and 8 bases for J; bases not matched to a gene: 6. CDR1 and CDR2 (germline): MNHEY, SMNVEV (reference sequence). The CDR3 is 13 residues long. In DNA form, the CDR3 reads TGTGCCAGCAGGGGGACTAGTCGCGATGAGCAGTTCTTC. Protein: CASRGTSRDEQFF.

The rearrangement links TRBV20-1 to TRBJ1-5; D unresolved. This CDR3 is 15 amino acids long. V was trimmed by 3 bases and J by 0 bases, leaving 12 bases between them. The germline V gene has CDR1 DFQATT and CDR2 SNEGSKA (reference sequence). The CDR3 DNA follows: TGCAGTGCTAGTCTTGGGTTTTATAGCAATCAGCCCCAGCATTTT. Translated: CSASLGFYSNQPQHF.

This rearrangement joins TRBV10-3 to TRBJ2-1; D unresolved. This CDR3 contains 13 residues. V lost 3 bases and J lost 9, with 12 bases in between. Germline CDR1 is ENHRY and CDR2 is SYGVKD. In DNA form, the CDR3 reads TGTGCCATCAGTGATCCAGGTCGCTTTGAGCAGTTCTTC. Amino acid sequence: CAISDPGRFEQFF.

This clonotype was seen a few times. This chain connects TRBV19 to TRBJ2-5; TRBD1 might be the D (6 bases). CDR1 and CDR2 from the germline V gene are LNHDA and SQIVND (reference sequence). This CDR3 is built from 15 residues. V lost 5 bases and J 2 bases, leaving 15 bases between the germline ends. In DNA form, the CDR3 reads TGTGCCAGTAGTCTGCAGTCACAGGGTCAAGAGACCCAGTACTTC. This gives the protein CASSLQSQGQETQYF.

The table lists this clonotype with many counts. The chain recombines TRBV7-9 with TRBJ2-4, with TRBD2 matching over 7 bases. The CDR3 has 14 amino acids. Germline V gene lookup returns CDR1 SEHNR and CDR2 FQNEAQ (reference sequence). The V segment lost 5 bases and the J segment 2 bases; nucleotides outside the gene matches: 3. The CDR3 region has the DNA TGTGCCAGCAGCGGGGGACTATCCAAAAACATTCAGTACTTC. This encodes CASSGGLSKNIQYF.

This clonotype has a handful of counts. This rearrangement joins TRBV3-1 to TRBJ2-7; the D gene is possibly TRBD2 (6 bases). The germline V gene encodes CDR1 LGHDT and CDR2 YNNKEL (reference sequence). V lost 1 base and J 6 bases, leaving 13 bases between the germline ends. The CDR3 sequence is 14 residues long. CDR3 region: CASSQGGAPGEQYF. In nucleotides, the CDR3 is TGTGCCAGCAGCCAAGGCGGGGCCCCTGGCGAGCAGTACTTC.

Worth noting for this clonotype: A read error may explain this, as a much larger clone is one base away. V and J are TRBV9 and TRBJ2-5, with 7 bases lining up with TRBD1. Germline V gene data show CDR1 as SGDLS and CDR2 as YYNGEE. The CDR3 runs to 13 residues. V lost 3 bases and J lost 2; bases outside the gene matches: 1. CDR3 bases: TGTGCCAGCAGCGCGGGACAGCAAGAGACCCAGTACTTC. Protein product: CASSAGQQETQYF.

The V call is TRBV4-3, the J call TRBJ1-3; a possible D gene is TRBD1 (5 bases). CDR1 is LGHNA and CDR2 is YSLEER in the germline V gene. Trimming removed 0 bases from V and 2 bases from J, with 8 bases in between. The CDR3 length is 15 residues. The CDR3 sequence is CASSQDSGAGNTIYF. Written as DNA, the CDR3 is TGCGCCAGCAGCCAAGATTCGGGGGCTGGAAACACCATATATTTT.

This clonotype showed up just a few times. This chain joins TRBV28 and TRBJ2-7; D uncertain. The CDR3 totals 12 residues. The V and J ends lost 4 bases and 4 bases respectively, with 8 bases between them. Germline assignment: CDR1 MDHEN and CDR2 SYDVKM. The CDR3 sequence is CASSSQYYEQYF. CDR3 nucleotides: TGTGCCAGCAGTTCCCAATATTACGAGCAGTACTTC.

This clonotype was seen only a few times. The CDR3 loop is CSASEPANYGYTF. In DNA, the CDR3 is TGCAGTGCTAGCGAGCCAGCGAACTATGGCTACACCTTC. V gene TRBV20-1 combines with J gene TRBJ1-2; D gene unclear. Between the trimmed V and J ends, which lost 3 bases and 2 bases, there was a span of 10 bases. This CDR3 is 13 amino acids long. The germline V gene encodes CDR1 DFQATT and CDR2 SNEGSKA (reference sequence).

This clonotype was seen only a few times. This sequence joins TRBV12-3 or TRBV12-4 and TRBJ2-3, with 9 positions matching TRBD1. The CDR3 covers 14 residues. J was trimmed by 5 bases and V by 6 bases; bases with no gene match: 6. DNA for the CDR3: TGTGCCAGCAGCCTGGGACAGGGTGAAGATACGCAGTATTTT. Protein product: CASSLGQGEDTQYF.

This clonotype has more than one count but fewer than ten. The rearrangement uses TRBV28 and TRBJ1-2; tentative D call: TRBD1 (6 bases). Germline loops: CDR1 MDHEN, CDR2 SYDVKM. CDR3 length: 12 amino acids. Trimming shortened V by 3 bases and J by 8 bases, and 10 bases separated the two germline ends. Written as DNA, the CDR3 is TGTGCCAGCAGTTTCTACAGGGACGGCTACACCTTC. Translation gives CASSFYRDGYTF.